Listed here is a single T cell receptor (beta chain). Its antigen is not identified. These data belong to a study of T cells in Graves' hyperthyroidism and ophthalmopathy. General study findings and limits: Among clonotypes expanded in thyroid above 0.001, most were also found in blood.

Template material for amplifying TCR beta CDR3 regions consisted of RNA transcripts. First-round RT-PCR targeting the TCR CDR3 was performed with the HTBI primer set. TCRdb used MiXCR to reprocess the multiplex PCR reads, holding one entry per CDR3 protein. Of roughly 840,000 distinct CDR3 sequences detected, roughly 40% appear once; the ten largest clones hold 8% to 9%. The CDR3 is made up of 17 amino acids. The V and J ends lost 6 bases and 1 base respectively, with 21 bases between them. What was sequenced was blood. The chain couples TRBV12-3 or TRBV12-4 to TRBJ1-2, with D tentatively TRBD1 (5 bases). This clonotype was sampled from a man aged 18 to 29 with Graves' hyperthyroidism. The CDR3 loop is CASSLEVWGSDNYGYTF. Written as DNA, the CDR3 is TGTGCCAGCAGCCTGGAGGTGTGGGGGAGCGATAACTATGGCTACACCTTC.